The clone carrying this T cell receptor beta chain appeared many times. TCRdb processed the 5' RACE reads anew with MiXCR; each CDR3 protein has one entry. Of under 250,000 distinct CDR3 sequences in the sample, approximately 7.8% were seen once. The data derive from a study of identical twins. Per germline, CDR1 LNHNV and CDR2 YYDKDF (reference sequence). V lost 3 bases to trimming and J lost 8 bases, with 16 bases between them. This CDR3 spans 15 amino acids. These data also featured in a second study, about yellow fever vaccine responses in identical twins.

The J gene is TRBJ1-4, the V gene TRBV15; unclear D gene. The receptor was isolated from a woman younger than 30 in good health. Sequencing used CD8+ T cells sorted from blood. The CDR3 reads CATSSPGLEEEKLFF. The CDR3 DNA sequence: TGTGCCACCAGCAGCCCTGGACTAGAAGAAGAAAAACTGTTTTTT.